These T cell receptor beta chains were read from a single sample in a study of shared clonotypes between healthy human individuals. Clones were sequenced by immunoSEQ multiplex PCR, and TCRdb holds only the in-frame ones, with some missing. The repertoire holds approximately 650,000 clones, with 95% to 96% as singletons. The sequenced sample consisted of naive CD8+ T cells sorted from blood. The receptor set was obtained from a woman aged 30 to 39 in good health. CDR3s include the opening cysteine and the closing phenylalanine or tryptophan.

J gene,V gene,CDR3 protein
TRBJ1-1,TRBV7-2,CASSSATRLNWVTEAFF
NA,TRBV19,CASTGGWPYEQYF
TRBJ1-5,TRBV28,CATSRGARQPQHF
TRBJ1-1,TRBV19,CASSTRQAFNTEAFF
TRBJ1-4,TRBV7-9,CASSPIEGRGEKLFF
TRBJ2-7,TRBV9,CASSPRQGSYEQYF
TRBJ1-1,TRBV6-1,CASRTGRRGEAFF
TRBJ2-2,TRBV5-4,CASSITGTGLTGELFF
TRBJ1-1,TRBV28,CASSLWRQGGRGAFF
TRBJ2-7,TRBV4-1,CASSHMTSGSYEQYF
TRBJ2-7,TRBV6-5,CASSYEQYF
TRBJ2-4,TRBV5-4,CASSGGQGGIQYF
TRBJ2-1,TRBV2,CASTIAGGGNEQFF
TRBJ1-2,TRBV4-1,CASSQVPGASYGYTF
TRBJ2-1,TRBV7-3,CASSLLTSGRLNEQFF
TRBJ2-5,TRBV28,CASSSSHVIAGVGETQYF
TRBJ2-1,TRBV5-4,CASSPLAGGNNNEQFF
TRBJ2-6,TRBV28,CASRWNKVHGANVLTF
TRBJ1-1,TRBV25-1,CASSAQNTEAFF
TRBJ2-3,TRBV4-1,CASSQDDLIRTDTQYF
TRBJ1-1,TRBV11-2,CASSSRVGVTEAFF
TRBJ2-1,TRBV6-1,CASSEVYLELAAYNEQFF
TRBJ2-7,TRBV7-9,CASSEGRQFSYEQYF
TRBJ2-5,TRBV7-3,CASSLTGSQETQYF
TRBJ1-2,TRBV19,CASSHRGVNYGYTF
TRBJ2-1,TRBV11-2,CASSLGLGLSEQFF
TRBJ2-1,TRBV7-6,CASSFLAGWTPGEQFF
TRBJ2-1,TRBV19,CASSITGGTYNEQFF
TRBJ2-7,TRBV27,CASSLAGATYEQYF
TRBJ1-1,TRBV27,CASSRGNTEAFF
TRBJ2-1,TRBV27,CASSLYTSGASYNEQFF
TRBJ1-5,TRBV19,CASSTTGTSVQPQHF
TRBJ2-3,TRBV28,CASSSLRLAGGYSSTDTQYF
TRBJ2-2,TRBV6-4,CASSLGTSHNTGELFF
TRBJ2-3,TRBV28,CASSLSLTDTQYF
TRBJ2-2,TRBV11-2,CASSLASLAGGPRAGELFF
TRBJ2-7,TRBV19,CASSIGVTYEQYF
TRBJ1-4,TRBV27,CASSSRQFNEKLFF
TRBJ2-2,TRBV27,CAVAGELFF
TRBJ2-7,TRBV6-5,CASSYPGSMGDEQYF
TRBJ1-3,TRBV7-9,CASSNTDGSSGNTIYF
TRBJ2-7,TRBV6-5,CASRASGSREQYF
TRBJ2-7,TRBV4-2,CASSQDPVVSREMSPEQYF
TRBJ2-1,TRBV5-4,CASHKDLAGGLYNEQFF
TRBJ2-5,TRBV4-1,CASSQDMEETQYF
TRBJ2-3,TRBV5-6,CASSWQGYADTQYF
TRBJ1-5,TRBV27,CASSPGAGFGQPQHF
TRBJ1-1,TRBV4-2,CASSQGQGENTEAFF
TRBJ1-4,TRBV27,CASGGINEKLFF
TRBJ2-1,TRBV6-5,CASSYILAGVNEQFF
TRBJ1-1,TRBV13,CASSLGPLNTEAFF
TRBJ2-7,TRBV10-3,CAIRQDRANGFYEQYF
TRBJ2-7,TRBV5-4,CASSLGQGRSYEQYF
TRBJ1-5,TRBV2,CASSAGQGIQPQHF
TRBJ1-5,TRBV2,CASSEAFFSHNQPQHF
TRBJ2-5,TRBV11-2,CASSLEGTRQETQYF
TRBJ1-1,TRBV13,CASSYRGGLNTEAFF
TRBJ2-3,TRBV30,CAWNMGQGLTDTQYF
TRBJ2-2,TRBV28,CASSLFSSGIHANTGELFF
TRBJ2-7,TRBV28,CASRWTSGTPHEQYF